This T cell receptor beta chain was recorded in a study of cytomegalovirus exposure and HLA in healthy donors. Study-wide context: Of several hundred genotyped donors, roughly 80% clustered with self-reported Caucasian donors.

Worth noting for this clone: No antigen is known for it.

Use of 60 Vbeta and 13 Jbeta primers characterized the PCR. Using immunoSEQ multiplex PCR, the repertoire was profiled, and TCRdb retains in-frame clones only, with some absent. Of fewer than 90,000 clones listed, about three quarters are singletons. Study-wide findings and caveats: Rarity held for most TCR sequences, but there were some public TCRs that occurred in many donors. Associated with cytomegalovirus, according to the listing, were 150 to 200 TCR beta chains.

CDR3 size: 17 residues. The germline V gene has CDR1 WNHNN and CDR2 SYGVQD (reference sequence). Trimming cost V 3 bases and J 2 bases; bases outside gene matches: 6. The genes are TRBV10-1 and TRBJ2-3; the match to TRBD2 covers 12 bases. The sequencing sample was made of PBMCs. This sequence originates from a male donor in good health and CMV-seropositive. The DNA of the CDR3 is TGCGCCAGCAGTGATTGGACTAGCGGGGACAACACAGATACGCAGTATTTT. Protein product: CASSDWTSGDNTDTQYF.